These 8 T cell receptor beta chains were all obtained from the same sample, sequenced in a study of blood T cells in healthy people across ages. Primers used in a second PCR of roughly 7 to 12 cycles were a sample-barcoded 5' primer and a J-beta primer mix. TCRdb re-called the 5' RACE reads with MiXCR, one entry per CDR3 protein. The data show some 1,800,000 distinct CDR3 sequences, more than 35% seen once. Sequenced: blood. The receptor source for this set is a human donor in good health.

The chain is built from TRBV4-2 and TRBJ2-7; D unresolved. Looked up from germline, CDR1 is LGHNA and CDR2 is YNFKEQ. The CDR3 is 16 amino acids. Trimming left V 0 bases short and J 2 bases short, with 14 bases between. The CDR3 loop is CASSQEPLTDAYEQYF. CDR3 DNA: TGTGCCAGCAGCCAAGAGCCCCTCACAGACGCCTACGAGCAGTACTTC.

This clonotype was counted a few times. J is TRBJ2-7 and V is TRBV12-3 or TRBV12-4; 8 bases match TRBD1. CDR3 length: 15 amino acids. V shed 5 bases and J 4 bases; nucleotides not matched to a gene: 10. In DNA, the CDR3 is TGTGCCAGCAGTCTGGGGTGGAGGACAGGGTACGAGCAGTACTTC. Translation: CASSLGWRTGYEQYF.

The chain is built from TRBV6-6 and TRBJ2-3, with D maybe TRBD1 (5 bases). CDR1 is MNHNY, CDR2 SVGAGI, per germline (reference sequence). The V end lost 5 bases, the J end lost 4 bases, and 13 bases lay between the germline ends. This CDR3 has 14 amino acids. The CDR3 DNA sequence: TGTGCCAGCAGTCCCTCACAGGAACCAGATACGCAGTATTTT. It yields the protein CASSPSQEPDTQYF.

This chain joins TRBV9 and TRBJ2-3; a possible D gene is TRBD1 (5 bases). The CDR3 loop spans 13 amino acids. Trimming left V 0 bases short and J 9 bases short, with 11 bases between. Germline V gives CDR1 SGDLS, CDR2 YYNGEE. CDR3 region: CASSVATSGTQYF. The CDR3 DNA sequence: TGTGCCAGCAGCGTAGCTACTTCAGGGACGCAGTATTTT.

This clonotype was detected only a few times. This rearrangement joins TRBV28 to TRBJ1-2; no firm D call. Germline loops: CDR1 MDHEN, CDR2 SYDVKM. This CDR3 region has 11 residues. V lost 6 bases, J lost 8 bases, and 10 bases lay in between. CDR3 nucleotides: TGTGCCAGCAGGCCCGGTCGAGGCTACACCTTC. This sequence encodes CASRPGRGYTF.

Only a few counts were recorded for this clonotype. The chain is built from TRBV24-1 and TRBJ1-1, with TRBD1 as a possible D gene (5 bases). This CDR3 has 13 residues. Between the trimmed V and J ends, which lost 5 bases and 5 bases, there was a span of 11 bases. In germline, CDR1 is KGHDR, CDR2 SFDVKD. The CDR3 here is CATSVRGETEAFF. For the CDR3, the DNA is TGTGCCACCAGTGTGCGGGGCGAAACTGAAGCTTTCTTT.

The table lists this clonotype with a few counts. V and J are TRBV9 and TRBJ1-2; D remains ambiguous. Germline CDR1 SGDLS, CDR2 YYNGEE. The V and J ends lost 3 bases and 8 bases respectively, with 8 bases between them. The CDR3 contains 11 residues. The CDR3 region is CASSALLGYTF. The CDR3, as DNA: TGTGCCAGCAGCGCACTGTTGGGCTACACCTTC.

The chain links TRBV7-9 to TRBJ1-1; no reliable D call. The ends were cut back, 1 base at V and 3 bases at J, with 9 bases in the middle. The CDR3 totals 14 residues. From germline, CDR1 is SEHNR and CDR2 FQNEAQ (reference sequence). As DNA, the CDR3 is TGTGCCAGCAGCTTAGGGGGTTGGGACACTGAAGCTTTCTTT. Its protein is CASSLGGWDTEAFF. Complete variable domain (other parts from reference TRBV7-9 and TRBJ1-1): DTGVSQNPRHKITKRGQNVTFRCDPISEHNRLYWYRQTLGQGPEFLTYFQNEAQLEKSRLLSDRFSAERPKGSFSTLEIQRTEQGDSAMYLCASSLGGWDTEAFFGQGTRLTVV.